A single sample is the source of the 20 T cell receptor beta chains below, sequenced in a study of post-analysis software for immune sequencing data. Unique molecular identifiers had been added to the TCR beta cDNA libraries. TCRdb reprocessed the PCR reads via MiXCR and lists one record per CDR3 protein. The sample includes around 200,000 distinct CDR3 sequences, approximately 29% of them seen just once. Points from the study as a whole: In patients, about five TRBV segments were more frequent than in controls, with TRBV5-6, TRBV5-1 and TRBV20-1 among them.

No cognate antigen is known for these TCRs. Sequenced: blood. The receptors were sampled from a girl between 2 and 17 years old with multiple sclerosis.

This clonotype has ten or more counts. The CDR3 DNA follows: TGTGCCAGCAGTCTAACAGGATCTAACTATGGCTACACCTTC. Translation gives CASSLTGSNYGYTF. V usage is TRBV6-5 and J usage is TRBJ1-2; TRBD1 is a possible D gene (5 bases). The CDR3 sequence is 14 residues long. Germline loops: CDR1 MNHEY, CDR2 SVGAGI. Trimming shortened V by 5 bases and J by 0 bases, and 10 bases separated the two germline ends.

This clonotype was detected only once. A much larger clone differs from this one at a single base, so this may be a read error. The genes are TRBV7-9 and TRBJ2-1, with 11 nucleotides matching TRBD2. The J call may be faulty, since TRBJ2-7 better matches the DNA end. Germline lookup yields CDR1 SEHNR and CDR2 FQNEAQ (reference sequence). The CDR3 has 17 amino acids. The CDR3 nucleotides read TGTGCCAGCAGGGCCGGGACTAGCGGCCGCTCCTACAATGAGCAGTACTTC. Translated, it gives CASRAGTSGRSYNEQYF.

The rearrangement links TRBV28 to TRBJ2-1; 9 positions match TRBD1. V was clipped by 6 bases and J by 7 bases; unmatched bases: 7. Germline V gene lookup returns CDR1 MDHEN and CDR2 SYDVKM. This CDR3 region has 14 residues. CDR3 DNA: TGTGCCAGCAGCCGGGACAGGGACAGGAATGAGCAGTTCTTC. Its protein is CASSRDRDRNEQFF.

This clonotype was recorded many times. The chain recombines TRBV6-5 with TRBJ1-1; D is unclear. The CDR3 sequence is 14 residues long. Germline V gene sequence: CDR1 MNHEY, CDR2 SVGAGI. The V gene lost 4 bases and the J gene lost 1 base, with 10 bases spanning the gap. CDR3 loop: CASSSLGSNTEAFF. CDR3 nucleotides: TGTGCCAGCAGTTCCCTGGGGTCGAACACTGAAGCTTTCTTT.

This chain connects TRBV5-1 to TRBJ2-1, with 8 bases aligning to TRBD1. The J segment lost 3 bases and the V segment lost 6 bases, leaving 2 bases of the junction unmatched. The CDR3 sequence is 13 residues long. Germline V gene lookup returns CDR1 SGHRS and CDR2 YFSETQ. This CDR3 reads CASTGQGYNEQFF. CDR3 bases: TGCGCCAGCACCGGACAGGGCTACAATGAGCAGTTCTTC.

Worth noting for this clonotype: This may be a read error: a much more frequent sequence differs by one nucleotide. CDR3 amino acids: CSAPRAGEFNYEQYF. CDR3 nucleotide sequence: TGCAGTGCTCCGAGAGCGGGAGAATTCAATTACGAGCAGTACTTC. The gene calls are TRBV20-1 and TRBJ2-5; 8 bases fit TRBD2. The J call is in doubt because the DNA end fits TRBJ2-7 better. Germline values: CDR1 DFQATT, CDR2 SNEGSKA (reference sequence). CDR3 length: 15 residues.

The J gene is TRBJ2-7, the V gene TRBV5-6, with D perhaps matching TRBD2 (6 bases). The CDR3 has 14 amino acids. V lost 4 bases and J lost 2, with 13 bases in between. Germline V gives CDR1 SGHDT, CDR2 YYEEEE. CDR3 DNA: TGTGCCAGCAGCCAGCAGGCTAGCGCCTACGAGCAGTACTTC. Translated, it gives CASSQQASAYEQYF.

The V call is TRBV5-1, the J call TRBJ2-1; 9 bases agree with TRBD1. CDR1 and CDR2 from the germline V gene are SGHRS and YFSETQ. The CDR3 has 14 amino acids. The V and J ends lost 4 bases and 12 bases, in that order; junction bases with no gene match: 11. DNA for the CDR3: TGCGCCAGCAGCCCCGGACAGGGGATGAGTGGGCAGTTCTTC. Its protein product is CASSPGQGMSGQFF.

The chain recombines TRBV7-2 with TRBJ2-3, with D tentatively TRBD1 (5 bases). The ends were cut back, 1 base at V and 4 bases at J, with 9 bases in the middle. The CDR3 runs to 14 residues. Looked up from germline, CDR1 is SGHTA and CDR2 is FQGNSA. The CDR3 bases are TGTGCCAGCAGCTTAGGGGGCAACCCAGATACGCAGTATTTT. As protein: CASSLGGNPDTQYF. Combining the CDR3 with reference TRBV7-2 and TRBJ2-3 gives the whole variable domain GAGVSQSPSNKVTEKGKDVELRCDPISGHTALYWYRQSLGQGLEFLIYFQGNSAPDKSGLPSDRFSAERTGGSVSTLTIQRTQQEDSAVYLCASSLGGNPDTQYFGPGTRLTVL.

The CDR3 loop is CASSYKDGELFF. CDR3 coding DNA: TGTGCCAGCAGTTACAAAGACGGCGAACTGTTTTTT. The chain is built from TRBV6-6 and TRBJ1-4, with D unclear. Trimming took off 2 bases at V and 12 bases at J, with 10 bases between the two ends. Germline CDR1 is MNHNY and CDR2 is SVGAGI (reference sequence). The CDR3 sequence is 12 residues long.

This clonotype has ten or more counts. V usage is TRBV12-5 and J usage is TRBJ2-3; D remains unclear. Deletions cut 6 bases from V and 7 bases from J, with 11 bases between. CDR3 length: 12 residues. Germline V lookup: CDR1 LGHNT, CDR2 FRNRAP. CDR3 coding DNA: TGTGCTAGTGGCCCCTCCCAGAATACGCAGTATTTT. Encoded protein: CASGPSQNTQYF.

The gene calls are TRBV12-3 or TRBV12-4 and TRBJ2-5; 9 bases fit TRBD1. The CDR3 is made up of 16 amino acids. The J segment lost 5 bases and the V segment lost 5 bases, leaving 12 bases of the junction unmatched. CDR3 sequence: CASSPEGQGNWETQYF. The CDR3 bases are TGTGCCAGCAGTCCAGAGGGACAGGGTAATTGGGAGACCCAGTACTTC.

The rearrangement joins TRBV28 to TRBJ2-5, with D unresolved. Germline values: CDR1 MDHEN, CDR2 SYDVKM. Trimming stripped 5 bases from V and 1 base from J, with 11 bases between. The CDR3 has 14 residues. In DNA form, the CDR3 reads TGTGCCAGCAGTCTCCGTGACACCCAAGAGACCCAGTACTTC. Translation gives CASSLRDTQETQYF.

The chain links TRBV6-5 to TRBJ2-7; 10 bases line up with TRBD2. Trimming removed 6 bases from V and 4 bases from J; junction bases left unmatched: 9. The CDR3 length is 15 residues. Germline lookup yields CDR1 MNHEY and CDR2 SVGAGI. CDR3 coding DNA: TGTGCCAGCAGCCGGACAAGACTAGCGGGTTACGAGCAGTACTTC. It encodes CASSRTRLAGYEQYF.

The genes are TRBV7-9 and TRBJ2-1, with D possibly called TRBD1 or TRBD2 (5 bases each). Germline lookup yields CDR1 SEHNR and CDR2 FQNEAQ (reference sequence). V lost 5 bases and J lost 3, with 14 bases in between. The CDR3 has 15 amino acids. The DNA for the CDR3 is TGTGCCAGCAGCCAGAGGGGTGCTCTCTACAATGAGCAGTTCTTC. The encoded protein is CASSQRGALYNEQFF.

The chain carries TRBV15 and TRBJ2-1, with 15 bases identical to TRBD2. Germline CDR1 is LNHNV and CDR2 is YYDKDF (reference sequence). The CDR3 consists of 15 residues. V was pared by 5 bases and J by 9 bases, with 5 bases of the junction left unmatched. CDR3 nucleotide sequence: TGTGCCACCAGCGCCGGGACTAGCGGGAGGCTTGAGCAGTTCTTC. Translation: CATSAGTSGRLEQFF.

V gene TRBV6-6 combines with J gene TRBJ1-1, with 8 bases identical to TRBD1. Germline CDR1 reads MNHNY; CDR2 reads SVGAGI (reference sequence). Unmatched junction bases numbered 5, after V lost 4 bases and J lost 1 base. The CDR3 length is 15 residues. The CDR3 loop is CASSSSDRGNTEAFF. The CDR3 region has the DNA TGTGCCAGCAGTTCCAGTGACAGGGGGAACACTGAAGCTTTCTTT.

This clonotype was seen a handful of times. The rearrangement uses TRBV25-1 and TRBJ2-4; D possibly corresponds to TRBD1 (6 bases). The CDR3 runs 15 residues. Trimming left V 3 bases short and J 1 base short, with 10 bases between. The germline V gene has CDR1 MGHDK and CDR2 SYGVNS. The CDR3 nucleotides are TGTGCCAGCAGTGACCACAGGGTGGCCAAAAACATTCAGTACTTC. Its translation: CASSDHRVAKNIQYF.

V is TRBV7-9 and J is TRBJ2-7; 10 bases align to TRBD2. Trimming removed 3 bases from V and 0 bases from J; junction bases left unmatched: 5. The CDR3 length is 16 residues. Germline CDR1 reads SEHNR; CDR2 reads FQNEAQ (reference sequence). The CDR3 DNA sequence: TGTGCCAGCAGCTTGACTAGCGGGCCAAGCTCCTACGAGCAGTACTTC. This sequence encodes CASSLTSGPSSYEQYF.

This clonotype was detected many times. V gene TRBV29-1 combines with J gene TRBJ2-1; possible D gene TRBD2, 5 bases. The CDR3 has 15 residues. The V end lost 7 bases, the J end lost 2 bases, and 18 bases lay between the germline ends. Germline V gene data show CDR1 as SQVTM and CDR2 as ANQGSEA. The CDR3 DNA sequence: TGCAGCGGGTATCCGCCCGGGGAGCCCTACAATGAGCAGTTCTTC. It yields the protein CSGYPPGEPYNEQFF.